Listed below are T cell receptor beta chains from one sample, sequenced in a study of T cell responses to AZD1222 COVID-19 vaccine. Clones were sequenced by immunoSEQ multiplex PCR, and TCRdb holds only the in-frame ones, with some missing. Among about 110,000 clones, around 90% were seen once, and the ten largest hold approximately 4.3%. Sequencing used peripheral blood, obtained on day 0 of AZD1222 vaccination. These receptors all stem from an adult in good health. Both conserved end residues are part of each CDR3. The order of the fields is J gene, V gene, clone size, CDR3 protein. Size is stated for part of the rows, as once, few or many counts, or as a class when the clone is expanded.

TRBJ1-2 | TRBV18 | . | CASAPPSLDGYTF
TRBJ1-1 | TRBV27 | few | CATRQGGTEAFF
TRBJ2-7 | TRBV5-5 | . | CASSRTSGRGEQYF
TRBJ2-7 | TRBV6-2/TRBV6-3 | few | CASSFYRIAYEQYF
TRBJ1-2 | TRBV12-3/TRBV12-4 | . | CASRTGGEIGYTF
TRBJ2-3 | TRBV14 | . | CASSRGRDTQYF
TRBJ1-2 | TRBV19 | . | CASHYGSYGYTF
TRBJ1-6 | TRBV19 | few | CASSARGRRGLFSPLHF
TRBJ2-3 | TRBV18 | . | CASSPLGTVDTQYF
TRBJ1-6 | TRBV11-2 | . | CASSLTSQPLHF
TRBJ1-5 | TRBV11-2 | . | CASSLDTVQPQHF
TRBJ2-2 | TRBV20-1 | . | CSASPSGENTGELFF
TRBJ2-7 | TRBV3-1/TRBV3-2 | . | CASSLVRYEQYF
TRBJ2-1 | TRBV5-1 | . | CASSLSTNEQFF
TRBJ1-1 | TRBV6-5 | . | CASSYGVGGATEAFF
TRBJ1-2 | TRBV6-5 | . | CASSYSIRGADYGYTF